These T cell receptor beta chains were read from a single sample in a study of T-cell reconstitution after alpha-beta-depleted transplantation in children. MiXCR was run by TCRdb on the PCR reads, yielding one entry per CDR3 protein. This sample has 190,000 or so distinct CDR3 sequences, with approximately 6.8% found just once. The sequencing here drew on PBMCs, taken before TCRalphabeta/CD19-depleted stem cell transplant. The receptors here all came from a girl less than two years old with combined immunodeficiency, due to receive a stem cell transplant. Each CDR3 is given with its conserved first and last residue. A D gene is named only where the DNA matches it firmly. The size field is filled for only some rows; it gives once, few, many or a size class.

D gene,J gene,clone size,V gene,CDR3 DNA,CDR3 protein
TRBD1,TRBJ1-6,many,TRBV28,TGTGCCAGCAGTTTTTTCAGGGACAGCAACTCACCCCTCCACTTT,CASSFFRDSNSPLHF
NA,TRBJ2-7,few,TRBV7-8,TGTGCCAGCAGCTTATATAAGATGACCCCCGGGTACGAGCAGTACTTC,CASSLYKMTPGYEQYF
TRBD2,TRBJ2-1,many,TRBV7-9,TGTGCCAGCAGCTTAGTCCTAGCGGCTCACAATGAGCAGTTCTTC,CASSLVLAAHNEQFF
TRBD1,TRBJ2-7,many,TRBV29-1,TGCAGCGTAGAAACAGGGGCGCTCCCCTACGAGCAGTACTTC,CSVETGALPYEQYF
NA,TRBJ2-7,many,TRBV29-1,TGCAGCGTTGGAAACCGCCTCTCCTACGAGCAGTACTTC,CSVGNRLSYEQYF
NA,TRBJ2-7,NA,TRBV28,TGTGCCAGCAGTTTAGGTGGCAGGGCCTACGAGCAGTACTTC,CASSLGGRAYEQYF
NA,TRBJ1-4,many,TRBV12-3/TRBV12-4,TGTGCCAGCAGCTTACTAGGGTCACTGTTTTTT,CASSLLGSLFF
TRBD1,TRBJ1-5,few,TRBV20-1,TGCAGTGCCGGGGACAGGGATGACAATCAGCCCCAGCATTTT,CSAGDRDDNQPQHF
NA,TRBJ2-5,many,TRBV18,TGTGCCAGCTCACCGCCAGGGTGGGAGACCCAGTACTTC,CASSPPGWETQYF
NA,TRBJ2-5,many,TRBV24-1,TGTGCCACCAGTGATCCGGGGGCAGGGAGGGAGACCCAGTACTTC,CATSDPGAGRETQYF
TRBD1,TRBJ1-5,NA,TRBV6-2/TRBV6-3,TGTGCCAGCAGCTACTCTTTGGGGGACAGTTTGCCGTTCAATCAGCCCCAGCATTTT,CASSYSLGDSLPFNQPQHF
NA,TRBJ1-1,NA,TRBV6-5,TGTGCCAGCAGTTACTCAGGATTAACCATGAACACTGAAGCTTTCTTT,CASSYSGLTMNTEAFF
NA,TRBJ2-3,many,TRBV12-3/TRBV12-4,TGTGCCAGCAGTTCCGGGACTAGCACAGATACGCAGTATTTT,CASSSGTSTDTQYF
TRBD2,TRBJ2-1,many,TRBV12-3/TRBV12-4,TGTGCCAGCAGTTTGTCTAGCGGGAGTTGGGGTGAGCAGTTCTTC,CASSLSSGSWGEQFF
TRBD2,TRBJ2-1,few,TRBV12-3/TRBV12-4,TGTGCCAGCAGTTTAAGTGGTCTAGCGGAGAAGACTCGGTACAATGAGCAGTTCTTC,CASSLSGLAEKTRYNEQFF
NA,TRBJ2-4,few,TRBV6-1,TGTGCCAGCAGTCCTCAGGGGGGGCATCCCAAAAACATTCAGTACTTC,CASSPQGGHPKNIQYF
NA,TRBJ2-2,few,TRBV12-5,TGTGCTAGTGGTTTGTGGCAGGGAGATACCGGGGAGCTGTTTTTT,CASGLWQGDTGELFF
NA,TRBJ2-1,medium-sized,TRBV4-3,TGCGCCAGCAGCCAAGTATGGGGTAATGAGCAGTTCTTC,CASSQVWGNEQFF
TRBD2,TRBJ2-5,many,TRBV29-1,TGCAGCGTTGAAGGCGGGACTAGCGGGGGTCAAGAGACCCAGTACTTC,CSVEGGTSGGQETQYF
TRBD1,TRBJ1-3,many,TRBV4-2,TGTGCCAGCAGCCCAGAGGGCCGGGACAGACTACTCTCTGGAAACACCATATATTTT,CASSPEGRDRLLSGNTIYF
TRBD2,TRBJ2-1,many,TRBV9,TGTGCCAGCAGCGTATTCGAGACTAGCGGCTACAATGAGCAGTTCTTC,CASSVFETSGYNEQFF
TRBD2,TRBJ2-7,few,TRBV11-3,TGTGCCAGCAGCTTCGGACTAGCGGGGGTCCCTTACGAGCAGTACTTC,CASSFGLAGVPYEQYF
TRBD2,TRBJ2-7,many,TRBV7-2,TGTGCCAGCAGCTCCCGGACTAGCGCGGGATTTTTCTACGAGCAGTACTTC,CASSSRTSAGFFYEQYF
NA,TRBJ2-3,many,TRBV7-8,TGTGCCAGCAGCCTAGTGGGGACAACAGATACGCAGTATTTT,CASSLVGTTDTQYF
TRBD2,TRBJ2-7,NA,TRBV20-1,TGCAGTGCTAGAGACTTAGCGGGGGCTCTTTACGAGCAGTACTTC,CSARDLAGALYEQYF
NA,TRBJ2-7,NA,TRBV29-1,TGCAGCGTTGCCTCTTTACACGGCTACGAGCAGTACTTC,CSVASLHGYEQYF
NA,TRBJ2-7,few,TRBV20-1,TGCAGTGCGCTATTAGTATCCGAGCAGTACTTC,CSALLVSEQYF
TRBD1,TRBJ1-6,many,TRBV20-1,TGCAGTGCTAGATCGGCAGGGGGCATACCACCCCTCCACTTT,CSARSAGGIPPLHF
NA,TRBJ2-7,many,TRBV29-1,TGCAGCGTTGTGGGACCCTACGAGCAGTACTTC,CSVVGPYEQYF
NA,TRBJ2-1,many,TRBV4-2,TGTGCCAGCAGCCAAAATCTGGACAATGAGCAGTTCTTC,CASSQNLDNEQFF
NA,TRBJ2-7,many,TRBV7-3,TGTGCCAGCAGCTTTCTCCGTATCTCCTACGAGCAGTACTTC,CASSFLRISYEQYF
NA,TRBJ2-7,many,TRBV12-3/TRBV12-4,TGTGCCAGCAGCTTATCGCCGGGGCTATCCTACGAGCAGTACTTC,CASSLSPGLSYEQYF
NA,TRBJ2-5,many,TRBV5-1,TGCGCCAGCAGCTTCACAGCGACAACCCAAGAGACCCAGTACTTC,CASSFTATTQETQYF
TRBD1,TRBJ1-2,many,TRBV6-1,TGTGCCAGCAGTCCGGGACAGGGGAAGTTTTATGGCTACACCTTC,CASSPGQGKFYGYTF
NA,TRBJ2-7,many,TRBV7-9,TGTGCCAGCAGCTTGGACGGACTCTTCTCCTACGAGCAGTACTTC,CASSLDGLFSYEQYF
NA,TRBJ2-7,many,TRBV19,TGTGCCAGTAGTATCTTTCAGGGAGACTACGAGCAGTACTTC,CASSIFQGDYEQYF
TRBD2,TRBJ2-5,few,TRBV20-1,TGCAGTGCTAGAATAGCGGGGGGGCCGAAAGAGACCCAGTACTTC,CSARIAGGPKETQYF
TRBD2,TRBJ2-7,NA,TRBV7-2,TGTGCCAGCATGAGCGGGGGGGGTCCCCTTTTCGATTACGAGCAGTACTTC,CASMSGGGPLFDYEQYF
NA,TRBJ1-4,many,TRBV13,TGTGCCAGCAGCTTCCGGAATGGCGGAAAACTGTTTTTT,CASSFRNGGKLFF
NA,TRBJ2-2,many,TRBV7-9,TGTGCCAGCAGCTTTGACATCCCCGGGGAGCTGTTTTTT,CASSFDIPGELFF
TRBD2,TRBJ2-1,many,TRBV29-1,TGCAGCGTTGGTAGCGGACTAGCGGGAGATTTTGAGCAGTTCTTC,CSVGSGLAGDFEQFF
NA,TRBJ2-7,many,TRBV28,TGTGCCAGCAGGTACAGATCCCCCCCCTACGAGCAGTACTTC,CASRYRSPPYEQYF
TRBD2,TRBJ2-1,many,TRBV4-3,TGCGCCAGCAGCCAGGGACTAGCCAATGAGCAGTTCTTC,CASSQGLANEQFF
TRBD2,TRBJ2-2,many,TRBV28,TGTGCCAGCAGTCCACACAGACTAGCCAGCGGGGAGCTGTTTTTT,CASSPHRLASGELFF
TRBD1,TRBJ1-2,NA,TRBV7-8,TGTGCCAGCAGCTTATTTGGCGACAGGGCTGGCGGCTACACCTTC,CASSLFGDRAGGYTF
NA,TRBJ2-1,many,TRBV29-1,TGCAGCGTTGGAGAACTACCGATACACTCCTACAATGAGCAGTTCTTC,CSVGELPIHSYNEQFF
TRBD2,TRBJ2-1,many,TRBV19,TGTGCCAGTAAGCGACTAGCGGATAGAACTGAGCAGTTCTTC,CASKRLADRTEQFF